Sequencing of this TCR beta chain was carried out in a study of blood T cell repertoires in COVID-19. The wider study: Donors in the United States, Italy and Spain gave samples during acute or convalescent COVID-19. Sources were T cells, B-cell-depleted T cells, or PBMCs; the material itself was cDNA or gDNA.

As processed by the authors: Reference gene primer amplification gave nucleated cell count estimates. Data came from immunoSEQ multiplex PCR; TCRdb stores just in-frame clones and leaves some out. V and J calls and clone size are as listed in that table; D and trimming were resolved from the DNA. The data show a few hundred thousand clones, 80% to 90% seen once. The CDR3 contains 13 residues. CDR1 SGHNT and CDR2 YYREEE come from the germline V gene (reference sequence). The V end was cut by 0 bases, the J end by 6 bases, with 10 bases between. The chain couples TRBV5-4 to TRBJ2-7, with D maybe TRBD1 (5 bases). The receptor's source is a woman aged 40 to 49 who had recovered from COVID-19. Sequences were obtained from peripheral blood. CDR3 in amino acids: CASSLGQGLEQYF. CDR3 DNA: TGTGCCAGCAGCTTGGGGCAGGGCCTCGAGCAGTACTTC. Filled out from reference TRBV5-4 and TRBJ2-7, the complete variable domain reads ETGVTQSPTHLIKTRGQQVTLRCSSQSGHNTVSWYQQALGQGPQFIFQYYREEENGRGNFPPRFSGLQFPNYSSELNVNALELDDSALYLCASSLGQGLEQYFGPGTRLTVT.